This paragraph reports one T cell receptor beta chain. Its antigen is not known. The data belong to a study of memory CD4+ T cells and cytomegalovirus serostatus. Study summary: Healthy Belgian adult donors included roughly ten CMV-positive and fewer than 25 CMV-negative people.

Single viable CD3+CD4+CD8-CD45RO+ cells were sorted as the memory CD4+ T cells. Original methodology: After removing out-of-frame reads, millions of distinct TCRbeta sequences remained. Here immunoSEQ multiplex PCR was the method, and the copy in TCRdb shows in-frame clones only, minus some. Clone size and the V and J calls come from that table; the DNA yielded D and trimming. The data contain roughly 49,000 clones, about 78% of them singletons. Study-level findings and limits: The CMV-associated TCR signature appears largely within the CD4+ memory repertoire. Each of approximately 61 CMV-associated TCRbeta sequences occurred in one to five individuals.

This TCR was sampled from an adult in good health and CMV-seronegative. The sequencing input was memory CD4+ T cells from blood.

CDR3 sequence reads: CASSLGVGGQETQYF. The DNA of the CDR3 is TGTGCCAGCAGCTTAGGGGTCGGGGGACAAGAGACCCAGTACTTC. The V call is TRBV7-8, the J call TRBJ2-5, with D possibly being TRBD2 (6 bases). This CDR3 has 15 amino acids. CDR1 is SGHVS and CDR2 is FQNEAQ in the germline V gene. V was clipped by 1 base and J by 2 bases, with 11 bases between them.